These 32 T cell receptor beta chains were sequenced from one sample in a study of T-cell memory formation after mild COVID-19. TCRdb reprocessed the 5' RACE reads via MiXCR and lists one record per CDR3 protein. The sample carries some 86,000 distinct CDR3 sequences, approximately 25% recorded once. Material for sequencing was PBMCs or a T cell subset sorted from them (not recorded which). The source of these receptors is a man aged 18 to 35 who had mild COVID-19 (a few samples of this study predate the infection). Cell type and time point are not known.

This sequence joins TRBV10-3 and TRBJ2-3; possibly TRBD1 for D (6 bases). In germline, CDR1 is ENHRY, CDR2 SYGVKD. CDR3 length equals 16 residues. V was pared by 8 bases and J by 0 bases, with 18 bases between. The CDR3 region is CAIAKGGSLSTDTQYF. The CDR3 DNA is TGTGCCATCGCCAAAGGGGGATCATTGAGCACAGATACGCAGTATTTT.

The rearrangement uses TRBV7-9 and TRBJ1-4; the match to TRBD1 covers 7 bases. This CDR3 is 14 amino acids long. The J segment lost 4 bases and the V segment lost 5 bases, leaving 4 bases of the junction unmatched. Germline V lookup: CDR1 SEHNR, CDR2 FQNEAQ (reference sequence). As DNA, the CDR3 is TGTGCCAGCAGCAACAGGGGCATTAATGAAAAACTGTTTTTT. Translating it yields CASSNRGINEKLFF. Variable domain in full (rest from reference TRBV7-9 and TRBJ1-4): DTGVSQNPRHKITKRGQNVTFRCDPISEHNRLYWYRQTLGQGPEFLTYFQNEAQLEKSRLLSDRFSAERPKGSFSTLEIQRTEQGDSAMYLCASSNRGINEKLFFGSGTQLSVL.

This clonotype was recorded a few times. CDR3 bases: TGTGCCAGCAGCTTGGTTCTGGGGAAGGATACGCAGTATTTT. Protein product: CASSLVLGKDTQYF. The chain has TRBV7-9 and TRBJ2-3; no firm D call. The CDR3 extends over 14 amino acids. Germline-derived CDR1 and CDR2 are SEHNR and FQNEAQ (reference sequence). The V gene lost 3 bases and the J gene lost 6 bases, with 13 bases spanning the gap. Complete variable domain (other parts from reference TRBV7-9 and TRBJ2-3): DTGVSQNPRHKITKRGQNVTFRCDPISEHNRLYWYRQTLGQGPEFLTYFQNEAQLEKSRLLSDRFSAERPKGSFSTLEIQRTEQGDSAMYLCASSLVLGKDTQYFGPGTRLTVL.

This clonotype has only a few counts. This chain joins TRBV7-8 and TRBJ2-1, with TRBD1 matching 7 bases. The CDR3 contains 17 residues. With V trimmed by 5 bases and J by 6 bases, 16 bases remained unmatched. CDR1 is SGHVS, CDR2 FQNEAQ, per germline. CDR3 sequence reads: CASSRTPTGDLGNEQFF. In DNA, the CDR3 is TGTGCCAGCAGCCGGACTCCTACAGGGGACCTAGGCAATGAGCAGTTCTTC.

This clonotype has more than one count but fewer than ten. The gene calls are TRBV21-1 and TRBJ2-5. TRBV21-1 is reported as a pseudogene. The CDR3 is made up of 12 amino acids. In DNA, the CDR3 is TGTGCCAGCAGCAAATCTCCAGAGACCCAGTACTTC. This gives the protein CASSKSPETQYF.

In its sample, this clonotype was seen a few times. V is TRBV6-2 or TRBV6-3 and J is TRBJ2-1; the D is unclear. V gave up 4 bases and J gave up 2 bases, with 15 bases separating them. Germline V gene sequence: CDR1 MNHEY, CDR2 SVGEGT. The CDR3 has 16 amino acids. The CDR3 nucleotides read TGTGCCAGCAGTTTCTCAGGCGACCTAACCTACAATGAGCAGTTCTTC. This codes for CASSFSGDLTYNEQFF.

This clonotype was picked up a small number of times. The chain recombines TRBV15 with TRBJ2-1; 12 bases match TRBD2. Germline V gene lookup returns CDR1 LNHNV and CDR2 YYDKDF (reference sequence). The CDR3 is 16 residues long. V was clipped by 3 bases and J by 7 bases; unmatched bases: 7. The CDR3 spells CATSSATSGGANEQFF. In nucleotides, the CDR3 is TGTGCCACCAGCAGCGCGACTAGCGGGGGTGCAAATGAGCAGTTCTTC. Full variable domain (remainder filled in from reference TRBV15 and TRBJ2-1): DAMVIQNPRYQVTQFGKPVTLSCSQTLNHNVMYWYQQKSSQAPKLLFHYYDKDFNNEADTPDNFQSRRPNTSFCFLDIRSPGLGDTAMYLCATSSATSGGANEQFFGPGTRLTVL.

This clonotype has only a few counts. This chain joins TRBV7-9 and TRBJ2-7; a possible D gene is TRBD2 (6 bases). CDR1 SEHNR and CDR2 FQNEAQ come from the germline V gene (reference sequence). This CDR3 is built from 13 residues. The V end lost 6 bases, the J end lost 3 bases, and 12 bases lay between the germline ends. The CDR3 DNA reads TGTGCCAGCAGTAGTAACGGGGGCTACGAGCAGTACGTC. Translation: CASSSNGGYEQYV.

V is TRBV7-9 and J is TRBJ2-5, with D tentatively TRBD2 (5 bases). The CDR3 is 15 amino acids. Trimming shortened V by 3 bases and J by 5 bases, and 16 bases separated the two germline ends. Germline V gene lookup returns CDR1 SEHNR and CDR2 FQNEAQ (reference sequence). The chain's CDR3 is CASSFLEEVGETQYF. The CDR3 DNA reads TGTGCCAGCAGCTTCTTGGAGGAAGTTGGGGAGACCCAGTACTTC.

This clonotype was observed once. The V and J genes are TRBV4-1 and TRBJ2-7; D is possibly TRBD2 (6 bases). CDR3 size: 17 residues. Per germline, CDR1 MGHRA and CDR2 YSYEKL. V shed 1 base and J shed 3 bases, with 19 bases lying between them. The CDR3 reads CASSQAPTVEGFYEQYF. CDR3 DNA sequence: TGCGCCAGCAGCCAAGCACCGACAGTGGAGGGTTTCTACGAGCAGTACTTC.

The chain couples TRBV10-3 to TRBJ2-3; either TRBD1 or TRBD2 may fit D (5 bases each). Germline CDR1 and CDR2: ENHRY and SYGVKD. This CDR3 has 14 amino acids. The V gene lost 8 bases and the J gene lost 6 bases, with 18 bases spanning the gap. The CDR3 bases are TGTGCCATCGGGCCCGGGACGATAGAGGATACGCAGTATTTT. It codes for CAIGPGTIEDTQYF.

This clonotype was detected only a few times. DNA of the CDR3: TGTGCCAGCACCTCGGGACTGCGGCAAGAGACCCAGTACTTC. Residues: CASTSGLRQETQYF. This sequence joins TRBV5-5 and TRBJ2-5; D is perhaps TRBD2 (6 bases). This CDR3 comprises 14 residues. The germline V gene encodes CDR1 SGHKS and CDR2 YYEKEE (reference sequence). Trimming pared 6 bases from V and 2 bases from J, leaving 14 bases between.

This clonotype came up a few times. The CDR3 DNA is TGTGCCAGCAGTGGAGATCGGACAGGTTTTACAACTAATGAAAAACTGTTTTTT. This sequence encodes CASSGDRTGFTTNEKLFF. This rearrangement joins TRBV2 to TRBJ1-4, with 7 bases identical to TRBD1. Per germline, CDR1 SNHLY and CDR2 FYNNEI. This CDR3 region has 18 residues. Losses at the gene ends were 4 bases for V and 0 bases for J; bases not matched to a gene: 11.

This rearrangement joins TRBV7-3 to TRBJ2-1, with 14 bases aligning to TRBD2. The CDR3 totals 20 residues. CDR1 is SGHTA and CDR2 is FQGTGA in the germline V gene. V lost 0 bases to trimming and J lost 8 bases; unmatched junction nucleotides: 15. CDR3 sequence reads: CASSLTMGLAGEGMGDEQFF. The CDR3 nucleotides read TGTGCCAGCAGCTTAACCATGGGACTAGCGGGGGAGGGCATGGGAGATGAGCAGTTCTTC.

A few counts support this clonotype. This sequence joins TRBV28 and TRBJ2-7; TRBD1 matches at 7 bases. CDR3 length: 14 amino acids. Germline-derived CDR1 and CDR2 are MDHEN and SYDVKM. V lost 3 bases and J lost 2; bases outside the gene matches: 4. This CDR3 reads CASSFETGTYEQYV. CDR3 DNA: TGTGCCAGCAGTTTCGAGACAGGGACCTACGAGCAGTACGTC.

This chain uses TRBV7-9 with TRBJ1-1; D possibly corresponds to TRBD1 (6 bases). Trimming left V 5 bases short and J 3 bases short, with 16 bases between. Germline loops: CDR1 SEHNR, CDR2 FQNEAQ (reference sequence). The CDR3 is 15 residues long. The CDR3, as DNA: TGTGCCAGCAGCCCGCCGGGGGGGGCCGACACTGAAGCTTTCTTT. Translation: CASSPPGGADTEAFF. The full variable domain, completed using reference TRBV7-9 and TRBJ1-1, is DTGVSQNPRHKITKRGQNVTFRCDPISEHNRLYWYRQTLGQGPEFLTYFQNEAQLEKSRLLSDRFSAERPKGSFSTLEIQRTEQGDSAMYLCASSPPGGADTEAFFGQGTRLTVV.

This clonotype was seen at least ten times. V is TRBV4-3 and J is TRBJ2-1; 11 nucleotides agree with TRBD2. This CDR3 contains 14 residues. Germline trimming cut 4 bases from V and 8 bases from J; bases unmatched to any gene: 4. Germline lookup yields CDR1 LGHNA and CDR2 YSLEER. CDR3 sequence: CASSLTSGGHEQFF. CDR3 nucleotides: TGCGCCAGCAGCCTCACTAGCGGGGGACATGAGCAGTTCTTC.

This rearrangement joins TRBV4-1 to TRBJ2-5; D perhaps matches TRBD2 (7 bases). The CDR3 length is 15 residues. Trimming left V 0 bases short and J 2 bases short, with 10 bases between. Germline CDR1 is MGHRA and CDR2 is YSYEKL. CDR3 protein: CASSQEGGAQETQYF. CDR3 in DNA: TGCGCCAGCAGCCAAGAGGGGGGGGCGCAAGAGACCCAGTACTTC.

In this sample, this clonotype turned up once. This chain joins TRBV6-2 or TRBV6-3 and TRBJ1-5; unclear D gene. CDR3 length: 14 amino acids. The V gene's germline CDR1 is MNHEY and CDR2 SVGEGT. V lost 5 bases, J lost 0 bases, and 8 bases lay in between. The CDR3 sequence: CASSLRHSNQPQHF. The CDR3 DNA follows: TGTGCCAGCAGTCTCAGACATAGCAATCAGCCCCAGCATTTT.

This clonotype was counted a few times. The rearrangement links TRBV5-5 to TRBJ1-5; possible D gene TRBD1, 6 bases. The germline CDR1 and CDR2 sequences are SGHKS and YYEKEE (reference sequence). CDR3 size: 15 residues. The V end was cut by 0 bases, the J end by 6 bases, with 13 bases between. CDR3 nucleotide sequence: TGTGCCAGCAGCTTGGAACTCAGGGGTTTTCAGCCCCAGCATTTT. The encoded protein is CASSLELRGFQPQHF.

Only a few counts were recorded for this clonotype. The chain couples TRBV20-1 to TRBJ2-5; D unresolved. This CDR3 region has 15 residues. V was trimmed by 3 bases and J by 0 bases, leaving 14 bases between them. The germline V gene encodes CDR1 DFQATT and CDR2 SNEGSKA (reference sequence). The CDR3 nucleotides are TGCAGTGCTAGGAAATTCCGGACCGACCAAGAGACCCAGTACTTC. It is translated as CSARKFRTDQETQYF.

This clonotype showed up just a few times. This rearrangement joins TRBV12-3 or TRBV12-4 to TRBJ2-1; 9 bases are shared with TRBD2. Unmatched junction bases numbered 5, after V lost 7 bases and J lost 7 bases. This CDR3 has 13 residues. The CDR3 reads CASNGGGANEQFF. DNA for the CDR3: TGTGCCAGCAATGGCGGGGGGGCTAATGAGCAGTTCTTC.

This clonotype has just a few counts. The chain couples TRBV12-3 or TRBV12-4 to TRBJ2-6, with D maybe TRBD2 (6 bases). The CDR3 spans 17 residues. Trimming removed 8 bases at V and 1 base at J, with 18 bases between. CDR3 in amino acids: CASGGGVRRSGANVLTF. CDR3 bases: TGTGCCAGCGGCGGCGGGGTTCGGAGGTCTGGGGCCAACGTCCTGACTTTC.

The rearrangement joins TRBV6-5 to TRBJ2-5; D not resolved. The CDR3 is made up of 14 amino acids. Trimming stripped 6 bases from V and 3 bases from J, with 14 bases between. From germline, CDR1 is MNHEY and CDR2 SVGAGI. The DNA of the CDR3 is TGTGCCAGCAGCCCGCGAGATATAGAAGAGACCCAGTACTTC. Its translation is CASSPRDIEETQYF.

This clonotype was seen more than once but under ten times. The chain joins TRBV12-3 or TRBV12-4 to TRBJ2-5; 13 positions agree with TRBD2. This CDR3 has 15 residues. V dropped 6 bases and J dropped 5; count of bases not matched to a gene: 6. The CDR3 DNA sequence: TGTGCCAGCAGCCGGACGGGACTAGCGGGGGAGACCCAGTACTTC. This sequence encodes CASSRTGLAGETQYF.

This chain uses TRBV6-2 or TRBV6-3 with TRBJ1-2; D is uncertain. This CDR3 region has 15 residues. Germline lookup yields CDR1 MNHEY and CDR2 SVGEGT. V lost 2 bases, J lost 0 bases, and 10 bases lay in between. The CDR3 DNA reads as TGTGCCAGCAGTTACACCAGGAGAGCTAACTATGGCTACACCTTC. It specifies CASSYTRRANYGYTF.

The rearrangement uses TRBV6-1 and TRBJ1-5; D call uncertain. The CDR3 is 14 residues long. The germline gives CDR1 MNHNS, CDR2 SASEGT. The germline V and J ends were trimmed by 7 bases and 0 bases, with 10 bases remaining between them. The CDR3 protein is CASIPGYSNQPQHF. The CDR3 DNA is TGTGCCAGCATCCCAGGTTATAGCAATCAGCCCCAGCATTTT.

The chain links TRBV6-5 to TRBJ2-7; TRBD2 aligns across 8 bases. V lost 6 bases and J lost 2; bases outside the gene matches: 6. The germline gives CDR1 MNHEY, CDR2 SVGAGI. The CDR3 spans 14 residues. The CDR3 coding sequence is TGTGCCAGCAGCCCCCGGGGGGGCACCTACGAGCAGTACGTC. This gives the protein CASSPRGGTYEQYV.

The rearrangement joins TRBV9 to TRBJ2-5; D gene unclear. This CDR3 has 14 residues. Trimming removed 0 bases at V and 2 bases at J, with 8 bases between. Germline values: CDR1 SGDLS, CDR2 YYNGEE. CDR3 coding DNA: TGTGCCAGCAGCGTAGAAGCCCGGCAAGAGACCCAGTACTTC. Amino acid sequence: CASSVEARQETQYF. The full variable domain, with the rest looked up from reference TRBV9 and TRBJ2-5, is DSGVTQTPKHLITATGQRVTLRCSPRSGDLSVYWYQQSLDQGLQFLIQYYNGEERAKGNILERFSAQQFPDLHSELNLSSLELGDSALYFCASSVEARQETQYFGPGTRLLVL.

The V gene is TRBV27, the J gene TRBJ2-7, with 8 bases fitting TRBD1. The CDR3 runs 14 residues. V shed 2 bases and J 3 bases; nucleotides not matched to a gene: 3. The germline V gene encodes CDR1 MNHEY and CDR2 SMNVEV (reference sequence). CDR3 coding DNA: TGTGCCAGCAGTTTAAACAGGGGGTACTACGAGCAGTACGTC. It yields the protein CASSLNRGYYEQYV.

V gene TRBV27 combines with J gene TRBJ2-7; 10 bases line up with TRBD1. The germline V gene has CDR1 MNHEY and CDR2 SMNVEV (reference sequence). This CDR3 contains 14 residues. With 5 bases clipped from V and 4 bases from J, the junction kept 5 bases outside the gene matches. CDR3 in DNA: TGTGCCAGCAGTCTTAGACAGGGGGCTTACGAGCAGTACGTC. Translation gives CASSLRQGAYEQYV.

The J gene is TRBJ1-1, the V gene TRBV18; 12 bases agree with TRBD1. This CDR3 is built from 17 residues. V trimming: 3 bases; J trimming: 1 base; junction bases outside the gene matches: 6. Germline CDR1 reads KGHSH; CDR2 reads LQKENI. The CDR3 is CASSPLGTGGQNTEAFF. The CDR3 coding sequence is TGTGCCAGCTCACCCCTCGGGACAGGGGGCCAGAACACTGAAGCTTTCTTT.